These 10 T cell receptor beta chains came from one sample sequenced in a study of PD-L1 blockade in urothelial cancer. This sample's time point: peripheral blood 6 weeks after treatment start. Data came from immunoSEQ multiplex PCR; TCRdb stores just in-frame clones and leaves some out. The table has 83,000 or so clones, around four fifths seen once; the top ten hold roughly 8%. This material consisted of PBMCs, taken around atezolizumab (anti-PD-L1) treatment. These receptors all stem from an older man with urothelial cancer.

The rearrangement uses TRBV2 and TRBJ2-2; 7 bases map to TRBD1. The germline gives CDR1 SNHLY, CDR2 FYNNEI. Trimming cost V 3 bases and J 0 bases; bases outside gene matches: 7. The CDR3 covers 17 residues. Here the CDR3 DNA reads TGTGCCAGCAGTGATAACTTCGGGACAGCGAACACCGGGGAGCTGTTTTTT. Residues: CASSDNFGTANTGELFF.

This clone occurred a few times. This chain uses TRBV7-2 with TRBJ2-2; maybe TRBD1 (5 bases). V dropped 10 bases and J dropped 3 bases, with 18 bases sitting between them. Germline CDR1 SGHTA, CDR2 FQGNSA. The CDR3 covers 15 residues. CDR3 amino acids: CAILMTARYTGELFF. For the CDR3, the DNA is TGTGCCATCCTTATGACAGCGCGCTACACCGGGGAGCTGTTTTTT.

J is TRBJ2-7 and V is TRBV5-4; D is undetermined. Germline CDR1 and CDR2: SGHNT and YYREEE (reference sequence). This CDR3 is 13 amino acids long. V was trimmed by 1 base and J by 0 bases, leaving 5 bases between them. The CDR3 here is CASSLTGSYEQYF. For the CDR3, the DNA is TGTGCCAGCAGCTTGACCGGCTCCTACGAGCAGTACTTC.

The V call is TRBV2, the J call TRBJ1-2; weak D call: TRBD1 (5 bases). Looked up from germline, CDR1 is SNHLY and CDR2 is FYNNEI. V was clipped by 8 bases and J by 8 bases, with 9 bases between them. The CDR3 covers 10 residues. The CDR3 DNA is TGTGCCAGCTCGGGGGAAGGCTACACCTTC. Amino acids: CASSGEGYTF.

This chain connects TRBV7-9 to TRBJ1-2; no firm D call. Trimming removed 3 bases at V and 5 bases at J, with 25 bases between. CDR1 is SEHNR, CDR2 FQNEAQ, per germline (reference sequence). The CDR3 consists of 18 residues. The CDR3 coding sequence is TGTGCCAGCAGCTTGCAAGGTTCGGGTTTACCGGTTTTGTATGGCTACACCTTC. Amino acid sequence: CASSLQGSGLPVLYGYTF.

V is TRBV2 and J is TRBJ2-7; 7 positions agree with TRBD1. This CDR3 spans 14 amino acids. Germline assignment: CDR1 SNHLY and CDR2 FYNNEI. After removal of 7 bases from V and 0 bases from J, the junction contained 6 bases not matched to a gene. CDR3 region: CASIRDSVSYEQYF. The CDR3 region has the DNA TGTGCCAGCATCCGGGACAGCGTCTCCTACGAGCAGTACTTC. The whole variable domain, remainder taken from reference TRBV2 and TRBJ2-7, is EPEVTQTPSHQVTQMGQEVILRCVPISNHLYFYWYRQILGQKVEFLVSFYNNEISEKSEIFDDQFSVERPDGSNFTLKIRSTKLEDSAMYFCASIRDSVSYEQYFGPGTRLTVT.

The CDR3 DNA reads as TGTGCCTGGAACCGGGACTCAGGAACTCACACTGAAGCTTTCTTT. As protein: CAWNRDSGTHTEAFF. The chain recombines TRBV30 with TRBJ1-1; tentatively, D is TRBD1 (5 bases). Germline V CDR1 and CDR2: GTSNPN, SVGIG (reference sequence). V was shortened by 4 bases and J by 3 bases, with 18 bases between the two germline ends. The CDR3 contains 15 residues.

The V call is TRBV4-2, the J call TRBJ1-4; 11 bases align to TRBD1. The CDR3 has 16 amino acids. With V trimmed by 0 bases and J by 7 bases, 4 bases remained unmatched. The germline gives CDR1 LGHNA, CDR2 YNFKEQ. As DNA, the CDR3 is TGTGCCAGCAGCCAAGAATCCGGGACAGGGGGTGAAAAACTGTTTTTT. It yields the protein CASSQESGTGGEKLFF.

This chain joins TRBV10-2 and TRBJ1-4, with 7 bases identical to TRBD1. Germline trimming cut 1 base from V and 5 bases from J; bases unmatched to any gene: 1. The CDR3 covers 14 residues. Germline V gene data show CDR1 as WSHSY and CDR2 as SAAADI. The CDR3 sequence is CASSELQGNEKLFF. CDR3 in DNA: TGCGCCAGCAGTGAGTTACAGGGGAATGAAAAACTGTTTTTT.

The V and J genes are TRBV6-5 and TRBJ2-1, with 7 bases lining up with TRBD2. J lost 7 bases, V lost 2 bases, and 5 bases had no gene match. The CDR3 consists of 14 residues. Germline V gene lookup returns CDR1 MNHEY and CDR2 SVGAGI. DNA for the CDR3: TGTGCCAGCAGTTACGAGACTAGCATAAATGAGCAGTTCTTC. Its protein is CASSYETSINEQFF.